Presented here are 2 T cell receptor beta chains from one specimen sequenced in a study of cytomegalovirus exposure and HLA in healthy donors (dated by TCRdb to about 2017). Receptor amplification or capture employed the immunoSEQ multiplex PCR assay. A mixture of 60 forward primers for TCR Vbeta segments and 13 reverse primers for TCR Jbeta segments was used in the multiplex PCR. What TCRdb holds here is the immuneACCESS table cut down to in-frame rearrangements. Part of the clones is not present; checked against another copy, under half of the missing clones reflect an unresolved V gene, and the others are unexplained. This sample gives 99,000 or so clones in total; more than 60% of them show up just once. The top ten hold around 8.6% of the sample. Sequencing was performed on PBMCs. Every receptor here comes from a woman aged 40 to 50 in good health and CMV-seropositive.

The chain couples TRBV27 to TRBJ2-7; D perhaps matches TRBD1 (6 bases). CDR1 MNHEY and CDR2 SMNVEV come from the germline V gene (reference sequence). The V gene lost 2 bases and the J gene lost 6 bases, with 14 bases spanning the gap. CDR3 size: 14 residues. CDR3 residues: CASSLLTGSGEQYF. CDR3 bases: TGTGCCAGCAGTTTACTCACAGGGTCTGGCGAGCAGTACTTC.

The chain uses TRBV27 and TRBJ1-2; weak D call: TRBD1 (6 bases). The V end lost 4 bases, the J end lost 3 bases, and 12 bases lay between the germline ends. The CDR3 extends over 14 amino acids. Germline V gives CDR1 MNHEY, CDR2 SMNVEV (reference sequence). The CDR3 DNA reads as TGTGCCAGCAGTTCGTACAGGGTACACTATGGCTACACCTTC. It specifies CASSSYRVHYGYTF.